This TCR beta chain was obtained from a study of cytomegalovirus exposure and HLA in healthy donors (dated by TCRdb to the late 2010s). The study in broad terms: A later analysis indicated that the 120 validation repertoires were generated on the platform also employed for the 650 to 850 repertoires of the first cohort. The study was designed to test whether signatures of past pathogen exposure could be identified by cataloging public T cell receptors. A separate validation cohort of roughly 130 different subjects was used in addition to the roughly 670-subject first cohort. The study combined high-throughput TCR immunosequencing, statistical association of individual TCRs with disease status, and machine learning to predict cytomegalovirus infection status.

As to this clone: The target of this receptor is not known. One base away there is no much larger clone; base qualities are not given.

Overall study results and their limits: Subsequent analysis determined that TCRs grouped into clusters in the first cohort also showed a tendency toward co-occurrence across the 120 validation repertoires, and roughly 94% of cluster scores exceeded 0. Cytomegalovirus status was reported to be diagnosed by the classifier with high specificity and sensitivity in both the original and validation cohorts. A later analysis had no HLA typing for the validation cohort, so co-occurrence there was scored across all 110 or so repertoires. The authors suggested that the approach could potentially be generalized to other disease states and immunological phenotypes. In the study, about 150 TCR beta chains were listed as associated with cytomegalovirus. Across donors, most TCR sequences were observed very rarely, whereas some public TCRs were present in many individuals. In vitro tests confirmed that a few of the cytomegalovirus-associated TCR beta chains recognize cytomegalovirus antigens.

The CDR3 runs 18 amino acids, cysteine and phenylalanine included. The CDR3 DNA has 54 bases and is translated from base 1. Taken from the germline V gene, the CDR1 and CDR2 loops are LGHNA and YSLEER. V is pared back by 4 bases and J by 1 base, with 20 bases lying between the germline termini. The donors belonged to the validation cohort of over a hundred subjects, which was separate from the approximately 610-subject first cohort. The protocol used for the library was the immunoSEQ multiplex PCR assay. The original pipeline was this. A statistical classification framework was built for diagnosing cytomegalovirus status from the catalog of TCR beta chain sequences. What TCRdb holds here is the immuneACCESS table cut down to in-frame rearrangements. Part of the clones is not present; checked against another copy, under half of the missing clones reflect an unresolved V gene, and the others are unexplained. That table is the source of V, J and clone size, and D and trimming were worked out from the DNA. The sample profile shows 150,000 to 200,000 clones; 84% of them were found once. The ten largest clones take up about 9.4% of the sample.

The clonotype was recovered from a man aged 30-40 years in good health and CMV-seropositive. The sequence joins TRBV4-3 to TRBJ2-1; the D gene is possibly TRBD1, with 5 bases matching. Sample: PBMCs. CDR3 sequence: CASSPHRTQGWSYNEQFF. The DNA is as follows: TGCGCCAGCAGCCCACACCGAACTCAGGGTTGGTCCTACAATGAGCAGTTCTTC.